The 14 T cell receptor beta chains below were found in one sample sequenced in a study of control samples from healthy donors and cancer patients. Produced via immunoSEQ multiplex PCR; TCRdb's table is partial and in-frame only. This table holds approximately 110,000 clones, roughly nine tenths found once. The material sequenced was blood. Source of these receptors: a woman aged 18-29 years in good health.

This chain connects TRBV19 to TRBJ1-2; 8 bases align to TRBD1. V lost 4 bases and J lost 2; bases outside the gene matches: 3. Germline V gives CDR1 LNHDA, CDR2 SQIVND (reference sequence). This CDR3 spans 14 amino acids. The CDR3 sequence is CASSTQGANYGYTF. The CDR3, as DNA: TGTGCCAGTAGTACGCAGGGGGCGAACTATGGCTACACCTTC.

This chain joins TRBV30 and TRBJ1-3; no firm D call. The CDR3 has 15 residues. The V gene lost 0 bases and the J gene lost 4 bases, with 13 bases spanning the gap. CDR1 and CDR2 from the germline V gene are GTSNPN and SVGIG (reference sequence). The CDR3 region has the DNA TGTGCCTGGAGTGTATCTGGCCGAGTAGGAAACACCATATATTTT. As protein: CAWSVSGRVGNTIYF.

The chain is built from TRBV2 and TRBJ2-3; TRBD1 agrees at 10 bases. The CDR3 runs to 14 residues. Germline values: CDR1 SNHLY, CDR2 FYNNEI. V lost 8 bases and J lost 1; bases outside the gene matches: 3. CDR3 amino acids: CASHDRGRTDTQYF. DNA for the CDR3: TGTGCCAGCCATGACAGGGGGCGCACAGATACGCAGTATTTT.

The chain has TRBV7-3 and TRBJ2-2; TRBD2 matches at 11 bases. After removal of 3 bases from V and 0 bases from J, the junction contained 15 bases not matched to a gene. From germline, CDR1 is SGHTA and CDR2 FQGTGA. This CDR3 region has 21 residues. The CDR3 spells CASSLGGLAADQFANTGELFF. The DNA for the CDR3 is TGTGCCAGCAGCTTGGGGGGACTAGCGGCCGACCAGTTCGCGAACACCGGGGAGCTGTTTTTT.

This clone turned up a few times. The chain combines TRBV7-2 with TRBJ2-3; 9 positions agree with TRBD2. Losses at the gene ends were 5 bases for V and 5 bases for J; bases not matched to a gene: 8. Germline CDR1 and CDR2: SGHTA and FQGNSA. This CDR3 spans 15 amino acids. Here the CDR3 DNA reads TGTGCCAGCAGCCGGGGGGGAGCGGGAGGAGATACGCAGTATTTT. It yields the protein CASSRGGAGGDTQYF.

CDR3 amino acids: CSVEWGDNEQFF. The CDR3 nucleotides are TGCAGCGTTGAGTGGGGGGACAATGAGCAGTTCTTC. The V gene is TRBV29-1, the J gene TRBJ2-1, with D possibly being TRBD2 (6 bases). V was shortened by 3 bases and J by 5 bases, with 8 bases between the two germline ends. Germline values: CDR1 SQVTM, CDR2 ANQGSEA. This CDR3 is 12 amino acids long.

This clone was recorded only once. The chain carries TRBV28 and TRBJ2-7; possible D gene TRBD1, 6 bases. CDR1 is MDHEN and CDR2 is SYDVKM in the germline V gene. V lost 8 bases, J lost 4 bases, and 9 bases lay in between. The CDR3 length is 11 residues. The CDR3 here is CASGTGYEQYF. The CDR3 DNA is TGTGCCAGCGGAACAGGGTACGAGCAGTACTTC.

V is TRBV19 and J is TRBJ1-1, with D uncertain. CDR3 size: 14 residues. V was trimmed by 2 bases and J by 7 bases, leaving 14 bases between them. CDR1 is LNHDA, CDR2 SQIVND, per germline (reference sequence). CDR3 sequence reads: CASSIPGKGHEAFF. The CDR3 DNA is TGTGCCAGTAGTATACCGGGAAAAGGTCATGAAGCTTTCTTT. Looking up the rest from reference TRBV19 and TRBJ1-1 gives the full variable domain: DGGITQSPKYLFRKEGQNVTLSCEQNLNHDAMYWYRQDPGQGLRLIYYSQIVNDFQKGDIAEGYSVSREKKESFPLTVTSAQKNPTAFYLCASSIPGKGHEAFFGQGTRLTVV.

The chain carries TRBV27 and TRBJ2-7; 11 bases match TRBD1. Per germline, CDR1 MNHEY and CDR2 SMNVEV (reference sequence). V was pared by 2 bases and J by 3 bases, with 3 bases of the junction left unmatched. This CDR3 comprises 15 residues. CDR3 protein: CASSLGGTGGYEQYF. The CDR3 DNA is TGTGCCAGCAGTTTAGGTGGGACAGGGGGCTACGAGCAGTACTTC.

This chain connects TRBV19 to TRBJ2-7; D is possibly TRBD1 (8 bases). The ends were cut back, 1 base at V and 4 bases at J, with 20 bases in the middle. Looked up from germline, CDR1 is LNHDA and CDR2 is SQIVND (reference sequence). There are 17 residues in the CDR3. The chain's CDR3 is CASSIAHLGQGGYEQYF. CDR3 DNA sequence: TGTGCCAGTAGTATAGCTCATCTTGGACAGGGAGGGTACGAGCAGTACTTC.

CDR3 coding DNA: TGTGCCAGCAGTGTAGACACCGGGGAGCTGTTTTTT. It specifies CASSVDTGELFF. V is TRBV28 and J is TRBJ2-2; D not certain. Germline CDR1 MDHEN, CDR2 SYDVKM. The CDR3 consists of 12 residues. Deletions cut 5 bases from V and 3 bases from J, with 4 bases between.

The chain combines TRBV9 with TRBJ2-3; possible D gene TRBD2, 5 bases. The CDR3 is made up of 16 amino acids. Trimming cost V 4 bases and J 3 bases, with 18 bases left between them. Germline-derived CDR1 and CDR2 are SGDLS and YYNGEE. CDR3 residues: CASSPSLDLGTDTQYF. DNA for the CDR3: TGTGCCAGCAGCCCTTCACTAGATTTGGGGACAGATACGCAGTATTTT.

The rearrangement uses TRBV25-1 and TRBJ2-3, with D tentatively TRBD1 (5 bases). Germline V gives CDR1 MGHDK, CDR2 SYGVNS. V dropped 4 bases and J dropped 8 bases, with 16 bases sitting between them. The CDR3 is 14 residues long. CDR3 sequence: CASSGPVQGTTQYF. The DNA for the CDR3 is TGTGCCAGCAGTGGCCCTGTTCAGGGCACTACGCAGTATTTT. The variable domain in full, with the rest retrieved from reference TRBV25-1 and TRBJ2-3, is EADIYQTPRYLVIGTGKKITLECSQTMGHDKMYWYQQDPGMELHLIHYSYGVNSTEKGDLSSESTVSRIRTEHFPLTLESARPSHTSQYLCASSGPVQGTTQYFGPGTRLTVL.

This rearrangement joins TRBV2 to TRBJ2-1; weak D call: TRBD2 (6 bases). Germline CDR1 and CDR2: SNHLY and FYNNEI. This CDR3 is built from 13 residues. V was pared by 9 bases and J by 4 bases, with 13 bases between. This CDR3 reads CARGGNLYNEQFF. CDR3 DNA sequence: TGTGCCAGGGGCGGGAACCTATACAATGAGCAGTTCTTC.